This TCR beta chain stems from a study of T cell responses to AZD1222 COVID-19 vaccine. In its sample, this clone was seen a few times. Antigen specificity is unknown. In germline, CDR1 is SGHAT, CDR2 FQNNGV. This CDR3 is 14 amino acids long. Trimming pared 1 base from V and 2 bases from J, leaving 8 bases between. General study points: Compared with day 0, the breadth and depth of the Spike-specific TCR repertoire rose significantly after two doses of AZD1222. Most donors were white British and more were female, and clonal diversity was possibly underestimated.

Assay used: immunoSEQ multiplex PCR; TCRdb lists only in-frame clones, some missing. Of about 160,000 clones in the sample, about 90% were seen once. This material consisted of peripheral blood, taken on day 0 of MenACWY control vaccination. The chain has TRBV11-2 and TRBJ1-2; D gene uncertain. The clonotype comes from an adult in good health. The CDR3 protein is CASSLVRQNYGYTF. The CDR3 region has the DNA TGTGCCAGCAGCTTAGTACGGCAGAACTATGGCTACACCTTC.